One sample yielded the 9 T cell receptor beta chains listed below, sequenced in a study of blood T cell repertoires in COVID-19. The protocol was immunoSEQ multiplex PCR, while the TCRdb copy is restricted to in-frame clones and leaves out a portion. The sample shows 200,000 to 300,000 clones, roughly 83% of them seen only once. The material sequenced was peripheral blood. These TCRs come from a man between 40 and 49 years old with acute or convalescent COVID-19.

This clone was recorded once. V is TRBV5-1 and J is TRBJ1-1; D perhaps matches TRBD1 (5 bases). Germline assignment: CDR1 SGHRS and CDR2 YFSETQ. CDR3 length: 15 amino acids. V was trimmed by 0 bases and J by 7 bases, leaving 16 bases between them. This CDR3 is CASSLGESGGNEAFF. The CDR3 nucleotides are TGCGCCAGCAGCTTGGGCGAAAGCGGGGGAAATGAAGCTTTCTTT.

CDR3 nucleotide sequence: TGTGCCAGCAGCCAAGACCCATCCGGTAGAGCGGAGACCCAGTACTTC. Translating it yields CASSQDPSGRAETQYF. The chain combines TRBV3-1 (or the pseudogene TRBV3-2) with TRBJ2-5; D gene unclear. The V gene's germline CDR1 is LGHDT and CDR2 YNNKEL (reference sequence). The CDR3 is 16 amino acids. Trimming shortened V by 0 bases and J by 5 bases, and 16 bases separated the two germline ends.

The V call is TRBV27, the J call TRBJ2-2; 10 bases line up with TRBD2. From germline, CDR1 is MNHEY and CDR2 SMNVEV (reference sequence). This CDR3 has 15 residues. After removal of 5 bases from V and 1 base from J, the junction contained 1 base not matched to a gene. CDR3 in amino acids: CASSRLAGNTGELFF. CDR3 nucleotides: TGTGCCAGCAGTAGACTAGCGGGGAACACCGGGGAGCTGTTTTTT.

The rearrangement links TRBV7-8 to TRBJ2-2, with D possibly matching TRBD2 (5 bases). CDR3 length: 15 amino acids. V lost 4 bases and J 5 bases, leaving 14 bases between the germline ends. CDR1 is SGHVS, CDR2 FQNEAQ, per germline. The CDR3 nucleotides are TGTGCCAGCAGCTCGTTTGGGCGCGGGACCGGGGAGCTGTTTTTT. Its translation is CASSSFGRGTGELFF.

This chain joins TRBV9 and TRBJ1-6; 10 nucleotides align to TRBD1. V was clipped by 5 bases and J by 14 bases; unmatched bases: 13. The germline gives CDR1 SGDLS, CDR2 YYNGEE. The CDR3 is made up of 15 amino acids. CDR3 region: CASSGGDRGSSALHF. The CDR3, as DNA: TGTGCCAGCAGTGGGGGGGACAGGGGCAGTTCGGCCCTCCACTTT.

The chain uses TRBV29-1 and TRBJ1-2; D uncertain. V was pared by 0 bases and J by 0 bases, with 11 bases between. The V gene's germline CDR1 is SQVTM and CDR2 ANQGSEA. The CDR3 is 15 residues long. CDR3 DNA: TGCAGCGTTGAAGACACAGCATCGTCTAACTATGGCTACACCTTC. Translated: CSVEDTASSNYGYTF.

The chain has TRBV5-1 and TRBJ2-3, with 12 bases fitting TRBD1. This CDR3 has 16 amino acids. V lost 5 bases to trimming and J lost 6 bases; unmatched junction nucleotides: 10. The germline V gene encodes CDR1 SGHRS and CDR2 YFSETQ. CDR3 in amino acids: CASSPPGQGAGDTQYF. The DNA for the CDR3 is TGCGCCAGCAGTCCACCGGGACAGGGGGCAGGGGATACGCAGTATTTT. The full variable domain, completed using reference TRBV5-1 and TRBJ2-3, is KAGVTQTPRYLIKTRGQQVTLSCSPISGHRSVSWYQQTPGQGLQFLFEYFSETQRNKGNFPGRFSGRQFSNSRSEMNVSTLELGDSALYLCASSPPGQGAGDTQYFGPGTRLTVL.

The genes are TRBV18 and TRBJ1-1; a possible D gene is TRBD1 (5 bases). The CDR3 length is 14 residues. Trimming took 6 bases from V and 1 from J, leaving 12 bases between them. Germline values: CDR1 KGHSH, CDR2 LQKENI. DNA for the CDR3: TGTGCCAGCTCTCCAACCCAGGGGAACACTGAAGCTTTCTTT. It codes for CASSPTQGNTEAFF. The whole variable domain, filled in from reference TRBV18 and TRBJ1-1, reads NAGVMQNPRHLVRRRGQEARLRCSPMKGHSHVYWYRQLPEEGLKFMVYLQKENIIDESGMPKERFSAEFPKEGPSILRIQQVVRGDSAAYFCASSPTQGNTEAFFGQGTRLTVV.

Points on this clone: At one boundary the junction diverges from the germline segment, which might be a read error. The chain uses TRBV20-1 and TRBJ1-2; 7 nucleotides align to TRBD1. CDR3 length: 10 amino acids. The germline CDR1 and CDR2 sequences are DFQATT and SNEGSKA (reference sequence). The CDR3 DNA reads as TGCAGTGCTAGAGTCCGGGACAGCGACTTC. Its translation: CSARVRDSDF.